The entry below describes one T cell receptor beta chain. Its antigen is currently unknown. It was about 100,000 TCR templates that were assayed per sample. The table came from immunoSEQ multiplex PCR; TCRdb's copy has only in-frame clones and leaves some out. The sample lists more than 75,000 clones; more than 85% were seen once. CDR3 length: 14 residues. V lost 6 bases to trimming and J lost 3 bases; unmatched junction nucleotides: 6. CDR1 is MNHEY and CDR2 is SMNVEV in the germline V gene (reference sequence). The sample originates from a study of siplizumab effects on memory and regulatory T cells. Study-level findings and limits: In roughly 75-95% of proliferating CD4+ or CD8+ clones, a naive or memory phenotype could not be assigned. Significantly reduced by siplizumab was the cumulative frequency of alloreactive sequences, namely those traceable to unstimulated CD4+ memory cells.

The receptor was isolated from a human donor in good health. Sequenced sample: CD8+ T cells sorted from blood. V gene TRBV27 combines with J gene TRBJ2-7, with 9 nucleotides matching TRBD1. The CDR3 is CASSPGQGYYEQYF. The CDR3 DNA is TGTGCCAGCAGCCCGGGACAGGGCTACTACGAGCAGTACTTC.